What follows describes a single TCR beta chain. Its antigen is still unknown. The data are from a study of T cell responses to AZD1222 COVID-19 vaccine. Study conclusions and caveats: There were mostly white British donors and more females than males, and clonal diversity was possibly underestimated. Baseline antibody screening turned up just a handful of seropositive AZD1222 recipients. Per reports, nearly half of all spike-specific TCRs target regions that are unmutated in variants.

This table comes from immunoSEQ multiplex PCR, and its TCRdb copy is limited to in-frame clones, with some not included. The sample shows 120,000 or so clones, about 85% of them seen only once. The receptor was isolated from an adult in good health. Source: peripheral blood, taken on day 0 of AZD1222 vaccination.

The CDR3 loop is CASSPYALSNTGELFF. The CDR3 coding sequence is TGTGCCAGCAGTCCCTATGCCTTGTCGAACACCGGGGAGCTGTTTTTT. The chain recombines TRBV27 with TRBJ2-2; D call uncertain. V was clipped by 5 bases and J by 0 bases, with 13 bases between them. CDR1 and CDR2 (germline): MNHEY, SMNVEV (reference sequence). The CDR3 has 16 residues.